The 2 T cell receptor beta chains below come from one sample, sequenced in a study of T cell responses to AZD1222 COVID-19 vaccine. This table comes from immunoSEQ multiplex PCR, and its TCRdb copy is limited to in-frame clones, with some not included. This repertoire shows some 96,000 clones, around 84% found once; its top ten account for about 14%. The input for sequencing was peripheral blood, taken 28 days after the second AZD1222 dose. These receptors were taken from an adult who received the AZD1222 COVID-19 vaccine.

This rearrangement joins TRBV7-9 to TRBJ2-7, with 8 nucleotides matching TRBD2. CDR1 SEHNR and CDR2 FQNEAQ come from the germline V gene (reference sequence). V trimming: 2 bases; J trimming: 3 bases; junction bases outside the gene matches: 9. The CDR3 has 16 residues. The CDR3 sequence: CASSLWRGDFSYEQYF. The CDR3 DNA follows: TGTGCCAGCAGCTTATGGCGGGGGGACTTTAGCTACGAGCAGTACTTC.

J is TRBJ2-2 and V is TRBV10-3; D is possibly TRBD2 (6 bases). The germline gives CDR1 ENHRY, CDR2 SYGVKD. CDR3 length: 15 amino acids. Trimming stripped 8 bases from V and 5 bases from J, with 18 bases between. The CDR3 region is CAIYDRESNTGELFF. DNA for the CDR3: TGTGCCATCTACGACCGGGAGAGTAATACCGGGGAGCTGTTTTTT.